The 19 T cell receptor beta chains given below trace back to one sample, sequenced in a study of blood T cell repertoires in COVID-19. Sequenced by immunoSEQ multiplex PCR; TCRdb stores in-frame clones only, minus some. The profile covers approximately 190,000 clones, with approximately 86% appearing a single time and just under 25% taken by the ten largest. The sample was PBMCs or T cells enriched from blood (not recorded which). The receptors stem from a woman aged 40 to 49 in a cohort exposed to, infected with or recovered from COVID-19 (not recorded which).

The chain employs TRBV29-1 and TRBJ2-6; D might be TRBD1 (5 bases). The CDR3 has 14 residues. Trimming took off 7 bases at V and 0 bases at J, with 10 bases between the two ends. Germline assignment: CDR1 SQVTM and CDR2 ANQGSEA. CDR3 sequence reads: CSAQGSSGANVLTF. CDR3 bases: TGCAGCGCCCAGGGCTCCTCTGGGGCCAACGTCCTGACTTTC.

The rearrangement links TRBV6-1 to TRBJ2-7; the D is unclear. The germline V and J ends were trimmed by 3 bases and 0 bases, with 12 bases remaining between them. Germline V gives CDR1 MNHNS, CDR2 SASEGT. This CDR3 contains 15 residues. This CDR3 reads CASSDFTRSSYEQYF. The CDR3 DNA follows: TGTGCCAGCAGTGATTTTACCCGGAGCTCCTACGAGCAGTACTTC.

The sample holds one count of this clone. The V call is TRBV4-1, the J call TRBJ2-3, with TRBD2 as a possible D gene (5 bases). The V end was cut by 9 bases, the J end by 4 bases, with 17 bases between. Germline CDR1 and CDR2: MGHRA and YSYEKL. The CDR3 covers 14 residues. This CDR3 is CASTYLVSADTQYF. CDR3 DNA: TGCGCCAGTACCTACCTCGTTAGCGCAGATACGCAGTATTTT.

This chain uses TRBV7-9 with TRBJ2-7; 8 nucleotides align to TRBD1. CDR1 and CDR2 from the germline V gene are SEHNR and FQNEAQ (reference sequence). V dropped 5 bases and J dropped 2; count of bases not matched to a gene: 8. The length of the CDR3 is 15 residues. CDR3 region: CASSGRTGKTYEQYF. CDR3 DNA: TGTGCCAGCAGCGGAAGGACAGGGAAAACCTACGAGCAGTACTTC.

This clone occurred once. CDR3 nucleotides: TGTGCCAGCAGAGCCCCCGGACAGGGGAAGAACACTGAAGCTTTCTTT. This gives the protein CASRAPGQGKNTEAFF. The rearrangement joins TRBV7-9 to TRBJ1-1; 9 bases match TRBD1. Looked up from germline, CDR1 is SEHNR and CDR2 is FQNEAQ (reference sequence). This CDR3 has 16 residues. V gave up 6 bases and J gave up 1 base; unmatched junction bases: 9.

V and J are TRBV27 and TRBJ2-7; possible D gene TRBD2, 5 bases. This CDR3 is built from 13 residues. V lost 4 bases and J 2 bases, leaving 9 bases between the germline ends. The germline V gene encodes CDR1 MNHEY and CDR2 SMNVEV (reference sequence). This chain's CDR3 is CASSWAGAYEQYF. In DNA form, the CDR3 reads TGTGCCAGCAGTTGGGCGGGCGCCTACGAGCAGTACTTC.

The CDR3 DNA reads as TGTGCCAGCAGCCAACGGCAGGGGTACACCGGGGAGCTGTTTTTT. This translates into CASSQRQGYTGELFF. This chain joins TRBV3-1 (or the pseudogene TRBV3-2) and TRBJ2-2, with D tentatively TRBD1 (6 bases). V was cut by 2 bases and J by 3 bases, with 10 bases left in between. The CDR3 consists of 15 residues. Germline V gene data show CDR1 as LGHDT and CDR2 as YNNKEL (reference sequence).

The gene calls are TRBV27 and TRBJ2-1; 7 bases line up with TRBD2. The J segment lost 6 bases and the V segment lost 5 bases, leaving 16 bases of the junction unmatched. Germline CDR1 is MNHEY and CDR2 is SMNVEV (reference sequence). This CDR3 has 17 amino acids. As DNA, the CDR3 is TGTGCCAGCAGTACGCCCTACTTTGGGCGGGAGCTCAATGAGCAGTTCTTC. It specifies CASSTPYFGRELNEQFF.

The chain is built from TRBV14 and TRBJ1-1, with D possibly being TRBD1 (5 bases). Trimming removed 3 bases from V and 0 bases from J, with 8 bases in between. This CDR3 region has 14 residues. Germline CDR1 and CDR2: SGHDN and FVKESK. The CDR3 nucleotides read TGTGCCAGCAGCCAGGCAGGGATGAACACTGAAGCTTTCTTT. This encodes CASSQAGMNTEAFF.

The V and J genes are TRBV13 and TRBJ2-7; a possible D gene is TRBD1 (6 bases). CDR1 is PRHDT and CDR2 is FYEKMQ in the germline V gene (reference sequence). This CDR3 has 14 amino acids. V shed 6 bases and J shed 5 bases, with 17 bases lying between them. The CDR3 sequence is CASSIKQGRDEQYF. CDR3 nucleotides: TGTGCCAGCAGTATTAAACAGGGTAGGGACGAGCAGTACTTC.

The chain carries TRBV6-2 or TRBV6-3 and TRBJ2-7; 9 positions agree with TRBD1. The J segment lost 0 bases and the V segment lost 4 bases, leaving 7 bases of the junction unmatched. The germline gives CDR1 MNHEY, CDR2 SVGEGT. This CDR3 region has 16 residues. The CDR3 bases are TGTGCCAGCAGTTCGAACAGGGGGCTGAGCTCCTACGAGCAGTACTTC. Encoded protein: CASSSNRGLSSYEQYF.

The CDR3 nucleotides are TGTGCCAGCAGCCCCACTACTAGTCCGCACGAGCAGTACTTC. Encoded protein: CASSPTTSPHEQYF. V and J are TRBV7-9 and TRBJ2-7, with D perhaps matching TRBD2 (5 bases). In germline, CDR1 is SEHNR, CDR2 FQNEAQ (reference sequence). The germline V and J ends were trimmed by 5 bases and 5 bases, with 16 bases remaining between them. The CDR3 is 14 amino acids.

This chain uses TRBV9 with TRBJ2-2; tentatively, D is TRBD1 (6 bases). CDR3 length equals 13 residues. Between the trimmed V and J ends, which lost 0 bases and 7 bases, there was a span of 7 bases. Germline CDR1 SGDLS, CDR2 YYNGEE. CDR3: CASSVAGVGELFF. The CDR3 DNA reads TGTGCCAGCAGCGTAGCAGGGGTCGGGGAGCTGTTTTTT.

DNA of the CDR3: TGTGCCAGCACGAGACAGCTTTCGGCCACCGGGGAGCTGTTTTTT. It yields the protein CASTRQLSATGELFF. The rearrangement uses TRBV2 and TRBJ2-2, with D possibly being TRBD1 (5 bases). This CDR3 contains 15 residues. Germline V CDR1 and CDR2: SNHLY, FYNNEI. The V and J ends lost 7 bases and 4 bases respectively, with 16 bases between them.

The gene calls are TRBV5-1 and TRBJ1-1; weak D call: TRBD1 (6 bases). The germline V and J ends were trimmed by 0 bases and 4 bases, with 13 bases remaining between them. Per the germline V gene, CDR1 is SGHRS and CDR2 is YFSETQ. There are 15 residues in the CDR3. The CDR3 loop is CASSLAGDPGTEAFF. CDR3 nucleotide sequence: TGCGCCAGCAGCTTGGCAGGGGACCCTGGCACTGAAGCTTTCTTT. The complete variable domain, with remaining parts taken from reference TRBV5-1 and TRBJ1-1, reads KAGVTQTPRYLIKTRGQQVTLSCSPISGHRSVSWYQQTPGQGLQFLFEYFSETQRNKGNFPGRFSGRQFSNSRSEMNVSTLELGDSALYLCASSLAGDPGTEAFFGQGTRLTVV.

The CDR3 DNA follows: TGTGCCAGCAGTTTGAAAATCGAGGTGAATTCACCCCTCCACTTT. Protein: CASSLKIEVNSPLHF. The chain recombines TRBV27 with TRBJ1-6; D remains ambiguous. The CDR3 sequence is 15 residues long. V lost 3 bases to trimming and J lost 7 bases, with 13 bases between them. The V gene's germline CDR1 is MNHEY and CDR2 SMNVEV (reference sequence).

J is TRBJ2-3 and V is TRBV15, with 8 bases identical to TRBD2. Germline trimming cut 0 bases from V and 4 bases from J; bases unmatched to any gene: 6. The CDR3 totals 16 residues. Germline CDR1 is LNHNV and CDR2 is YYDKDF (reference sequence). CDR3 in DNA: TGTGCCACCAGCAGAGACTCGGGGGGGGCCTCAGATACGCAGTATTTT. It translates to CATSRDSGGASDTQYF. The variable domain in full, with the rest retrieved from reference TRBV15 and TRBJ2-3, is DAMVIQNPRYQVTQFGKPVTLSCSQTLNHNVMYWYQQKSSQAPKLLFHYYDKDFNNEADTPDNFQSRRPNTSFCFLDIRSPGLGDTAMYLCATSRDSGGASDTQYFGPGTRLTVL.

The V gene is TRBV15, the J gene TRBJ2-1, with 7 bases matching TRBD2. Germline lookup yields CDR1 LNHNV and CDR2 YYDKDF (reference sequence). The CDR3 extends over 16 amino acids. V lost 1 base, J lost 0 bases, and 3 bases stayed unmatched. The CDR3 bases are TGTGCCACCAGCAGAGTGGTAGCGGGCTCCTACAATGAGCAGTTCTTC. Translating gives CATSRVVAGSYNEQFF.

The chain recombines TRBV28 with TRBJ2-1; D perhaps matches TRBD1 (5 bases). Trimming cost V 5 bases and J 0 bases, with 14 bases left between them. The CDR3 covers 16 residues. Germline CDR1 MDHEN, CDR2 SYDVKM. The CDR3 region has the DNA TGTGCCAGCAGTCCCCTGACAGAGAGCTCCTACAATGAGCAGTTCTTC. This codes for CASSPLTESSYNEQFF.